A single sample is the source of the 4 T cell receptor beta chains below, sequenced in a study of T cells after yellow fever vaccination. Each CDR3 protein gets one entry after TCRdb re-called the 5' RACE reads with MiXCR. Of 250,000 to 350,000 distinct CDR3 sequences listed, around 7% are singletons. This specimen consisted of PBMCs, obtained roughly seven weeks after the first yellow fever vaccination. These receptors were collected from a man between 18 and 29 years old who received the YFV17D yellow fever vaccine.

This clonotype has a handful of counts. DNA for the CDR3: TGTGCCAGCAGCCTCGGGACAGAATACTACGAGCAGTACTTC. This sequence encodes CASSLGTEYYEQYF. The gene calls are TRBV3-1 and TRBJ2-7; the match to TRBD1 covers 7 bases. Trimming at V came to 4 bases and at J to 3 bases, leaving 6 bases not matched to a gene. The length of the CDR3 is 14 residues. Germline-derived CDR1 and CDR2 are LGHDT and YNNKEL (reference sequence).

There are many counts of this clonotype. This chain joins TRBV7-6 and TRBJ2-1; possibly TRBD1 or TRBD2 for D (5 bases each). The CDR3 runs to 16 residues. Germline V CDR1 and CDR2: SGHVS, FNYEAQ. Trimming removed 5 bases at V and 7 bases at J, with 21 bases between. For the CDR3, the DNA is TGTGCCAGCAGCGTACTAGGTAGTATCAAGGGGAATGAGCAGTTCTTC. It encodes CASSVLGSIKGNEQFF.

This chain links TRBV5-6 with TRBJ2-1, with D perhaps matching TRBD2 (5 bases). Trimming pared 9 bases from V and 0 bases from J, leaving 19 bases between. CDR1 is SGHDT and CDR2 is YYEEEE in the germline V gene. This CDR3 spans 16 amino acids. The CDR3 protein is CATTRAADFSYNEQFF. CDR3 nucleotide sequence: TGTGCCACGACACGTGCGGCGGACTTCTCCTACAATGAGCAGTTCTTC.

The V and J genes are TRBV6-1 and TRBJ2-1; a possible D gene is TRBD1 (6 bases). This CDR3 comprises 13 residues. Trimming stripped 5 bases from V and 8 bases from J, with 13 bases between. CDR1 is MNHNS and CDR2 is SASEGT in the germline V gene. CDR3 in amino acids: CASSQGFSDEQFF. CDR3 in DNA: TGTGCCAGCAGTCAGGGGTTTAGCGATGAGCAGTTCTTC.